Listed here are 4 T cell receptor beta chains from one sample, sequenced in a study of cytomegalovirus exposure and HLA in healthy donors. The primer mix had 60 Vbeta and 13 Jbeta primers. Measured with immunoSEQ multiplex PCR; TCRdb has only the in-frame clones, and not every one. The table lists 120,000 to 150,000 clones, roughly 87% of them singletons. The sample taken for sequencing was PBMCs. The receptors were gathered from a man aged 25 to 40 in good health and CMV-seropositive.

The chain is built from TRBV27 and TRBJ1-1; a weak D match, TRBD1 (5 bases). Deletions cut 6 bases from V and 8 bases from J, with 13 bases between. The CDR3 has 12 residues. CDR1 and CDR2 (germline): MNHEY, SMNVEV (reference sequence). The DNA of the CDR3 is TGTGCCAGCAGCCTTGACAGAATCGAAGCTTTCTTT. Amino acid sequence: CASSLDRIEAFF.

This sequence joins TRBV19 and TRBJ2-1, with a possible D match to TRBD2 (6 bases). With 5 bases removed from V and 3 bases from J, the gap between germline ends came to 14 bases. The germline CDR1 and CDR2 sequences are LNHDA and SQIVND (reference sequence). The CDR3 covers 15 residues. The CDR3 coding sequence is TGTGCCAGTAGTTTGACGGGACTCCTCTACAATGAGCAGTTCTTC. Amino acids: CASSLTGLLYNEQFF.

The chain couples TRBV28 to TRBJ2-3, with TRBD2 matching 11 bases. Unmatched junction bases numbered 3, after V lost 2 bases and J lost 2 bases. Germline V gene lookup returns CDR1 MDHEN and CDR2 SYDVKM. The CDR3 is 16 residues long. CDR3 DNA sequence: TGTGCCAGCAGTTTACTAGCGGGGGGATACACAGATACGCAGTATTTT. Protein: CASSLLAGGYTDTQYF.

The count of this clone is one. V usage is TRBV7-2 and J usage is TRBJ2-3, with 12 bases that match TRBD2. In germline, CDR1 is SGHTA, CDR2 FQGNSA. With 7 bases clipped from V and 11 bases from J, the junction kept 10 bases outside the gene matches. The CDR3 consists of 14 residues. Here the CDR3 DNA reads TGTGCCAGCATCCCTAGCGGGGGGGCAGTCGGGCAGTATTTT. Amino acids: CASIPSGGAVGQYF.